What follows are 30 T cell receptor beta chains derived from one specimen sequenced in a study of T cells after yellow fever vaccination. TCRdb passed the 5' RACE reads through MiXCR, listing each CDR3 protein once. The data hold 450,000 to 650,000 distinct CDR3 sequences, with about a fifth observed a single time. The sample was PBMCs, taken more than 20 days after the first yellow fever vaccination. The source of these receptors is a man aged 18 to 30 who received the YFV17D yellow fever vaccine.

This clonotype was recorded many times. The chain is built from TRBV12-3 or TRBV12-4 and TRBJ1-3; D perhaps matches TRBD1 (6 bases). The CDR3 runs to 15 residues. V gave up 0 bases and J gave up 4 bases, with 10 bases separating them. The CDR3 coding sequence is TGTGCCAGCAGTTTAGCGGGGACATCCGGAAACACCATATATTTT. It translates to CASSLAGTSGNTIYF.

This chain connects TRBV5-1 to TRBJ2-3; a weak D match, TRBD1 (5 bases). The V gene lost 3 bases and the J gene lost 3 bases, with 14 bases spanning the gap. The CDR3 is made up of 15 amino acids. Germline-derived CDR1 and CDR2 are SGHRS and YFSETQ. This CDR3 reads CASSYGWGLTDTQYF. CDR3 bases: TGCGCCAGCAGCTACGGGTGGGGCCTGACAGATACGCAGTATTTT. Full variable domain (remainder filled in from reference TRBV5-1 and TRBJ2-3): KAGVTQTPRYLIKTRGQQVTLSCSPISGHRSVSWYQQTPGQGLQFLFEYFSETQRNKGNFPGRFSGRQFSNSRSEMNVSTLELGDSALYLCASSYGWGLTDTQYFGPGTRLTVL.

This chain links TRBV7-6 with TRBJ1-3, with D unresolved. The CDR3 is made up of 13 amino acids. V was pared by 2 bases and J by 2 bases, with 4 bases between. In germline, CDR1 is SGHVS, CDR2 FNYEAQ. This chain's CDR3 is CASSLYAGNTIYF. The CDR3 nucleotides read TGTGCCAGCAGCTTATACGCTGGAAACACCATATATTTT. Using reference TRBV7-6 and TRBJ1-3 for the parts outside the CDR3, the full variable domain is GAGVSQSPRYKVTKRGQDVALRCDPISGHVSLYWYRQALGQGPEFLTYFNYEAQQDKSGLPNDRFSAERPEGSISTLTIQRTEQRDSAMYRCASSLYAGNTIYFGEGSWLTVV.

CDR3: CSVGSSGDNGELFF. CDR3 sequence (DNA): TGCAGCGTTGGGTCCAGCGGGGACAACGGGGAGCTGTTTTTT. This chain joins TRBV29-1 and TRBJ2-2, with D tentatively TRBD2 (7 bases). Trimming shortened V by 4 bases and J by 7 bases, and 16 bases separated the two germline ends. This CDR3 comprises 14 residues. The germline CDR1 and CDR2 sequences are SQVTM and ANQGSEA.

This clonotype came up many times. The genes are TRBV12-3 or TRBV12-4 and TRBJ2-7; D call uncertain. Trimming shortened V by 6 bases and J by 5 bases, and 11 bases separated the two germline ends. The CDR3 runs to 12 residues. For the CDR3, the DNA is TGTGCCAGCAGCCACCTGGGGAACGAGCAGTACTTC. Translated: CASSHLGNEQYF.

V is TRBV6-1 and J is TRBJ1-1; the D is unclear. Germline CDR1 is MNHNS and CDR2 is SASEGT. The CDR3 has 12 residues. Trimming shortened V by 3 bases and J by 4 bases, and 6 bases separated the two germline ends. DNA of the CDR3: TGTGCCAGCAGTGACTTAGCCACTGAAGCTTTCTTT. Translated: CASSDLATEAFF.

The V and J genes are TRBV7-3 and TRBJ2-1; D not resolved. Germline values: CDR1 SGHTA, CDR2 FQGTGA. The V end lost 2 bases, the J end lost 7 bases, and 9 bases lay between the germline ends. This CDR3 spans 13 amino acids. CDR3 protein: CASSLGTTNEQFF. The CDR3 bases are TGTGCCAGCAGCTTAGGAACAACGAATGAGCAGTTCTTC.

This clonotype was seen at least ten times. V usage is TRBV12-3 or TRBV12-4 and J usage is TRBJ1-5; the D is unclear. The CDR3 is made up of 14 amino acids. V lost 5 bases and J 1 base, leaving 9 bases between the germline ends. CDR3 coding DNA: TGTGCCAGCAGTGACGTACAGAGCAATCAGCCCCAGCATTTT. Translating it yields CASSDVQSNQPQHF.

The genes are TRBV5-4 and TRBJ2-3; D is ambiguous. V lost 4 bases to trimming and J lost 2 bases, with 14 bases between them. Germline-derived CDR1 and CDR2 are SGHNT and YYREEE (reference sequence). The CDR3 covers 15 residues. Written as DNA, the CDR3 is TGTGCCAGCAGCCAAGGCCAGCCGATCACAGATACGCAGTATTTT. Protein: CASSQGQPITDTQYF.

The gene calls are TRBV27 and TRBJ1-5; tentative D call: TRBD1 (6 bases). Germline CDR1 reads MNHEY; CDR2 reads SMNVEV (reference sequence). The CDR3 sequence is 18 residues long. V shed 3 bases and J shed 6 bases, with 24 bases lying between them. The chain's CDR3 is CASSLWDNDITDSQPQHF. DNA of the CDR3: TGTGCCAGCAGTTTGTGGGACAACGATATTACGGACAGTCAGCCCCAGCATTTT.

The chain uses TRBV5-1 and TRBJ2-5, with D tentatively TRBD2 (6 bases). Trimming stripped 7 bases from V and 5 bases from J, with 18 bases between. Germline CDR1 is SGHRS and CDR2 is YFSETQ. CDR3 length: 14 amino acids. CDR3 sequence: CASRLATGTETQYF. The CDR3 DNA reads TGCGCCAGCCGATTAGCCACGGGGACTGAGACCCAGTACTTC.

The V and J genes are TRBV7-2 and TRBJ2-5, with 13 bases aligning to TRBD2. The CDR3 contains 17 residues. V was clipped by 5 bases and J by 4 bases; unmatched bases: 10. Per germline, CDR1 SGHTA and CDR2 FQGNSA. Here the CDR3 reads CASSPRTSGGWVETQYF. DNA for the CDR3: TGTGCCAGCAGCCCACGGACTAGCGGGGGTTGGGTAGAGACCCAGTACTTC.

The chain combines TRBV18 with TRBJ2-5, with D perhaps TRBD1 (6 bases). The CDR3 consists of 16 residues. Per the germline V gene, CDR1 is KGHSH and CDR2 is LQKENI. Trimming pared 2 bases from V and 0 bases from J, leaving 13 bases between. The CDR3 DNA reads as TGTGCCAGCTCACCATCAGGGGCGATGGACCAAGAGACCCAGTACTTC. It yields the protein CASSPSGAMDQETQYF.

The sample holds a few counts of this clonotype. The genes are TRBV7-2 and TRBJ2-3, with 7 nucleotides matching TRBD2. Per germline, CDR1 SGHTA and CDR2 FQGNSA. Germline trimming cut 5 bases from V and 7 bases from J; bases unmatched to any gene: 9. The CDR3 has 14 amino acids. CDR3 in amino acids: CASSKVGGFNTQYF. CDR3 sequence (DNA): TGTGCCAGCAGCAAAGTGGGAGGGTTCAATACGCAGTATTTT.

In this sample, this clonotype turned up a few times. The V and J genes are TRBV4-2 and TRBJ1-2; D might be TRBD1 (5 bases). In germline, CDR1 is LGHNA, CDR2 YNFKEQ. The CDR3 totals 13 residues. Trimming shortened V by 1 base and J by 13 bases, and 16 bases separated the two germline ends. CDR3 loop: CASSQGDAREVTF. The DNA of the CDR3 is TGTGCCAGCAGCCAAGGTGATGCCAGGGAGGTCACCTTC.

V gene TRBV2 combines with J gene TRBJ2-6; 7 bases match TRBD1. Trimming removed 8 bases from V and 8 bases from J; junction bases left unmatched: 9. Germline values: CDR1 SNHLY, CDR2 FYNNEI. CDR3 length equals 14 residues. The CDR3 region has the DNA TGTGCCAGCTCCGGGACAGTCACCACCAACGTCCTGACTTTC. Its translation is CASSGTVTTNVLTF.

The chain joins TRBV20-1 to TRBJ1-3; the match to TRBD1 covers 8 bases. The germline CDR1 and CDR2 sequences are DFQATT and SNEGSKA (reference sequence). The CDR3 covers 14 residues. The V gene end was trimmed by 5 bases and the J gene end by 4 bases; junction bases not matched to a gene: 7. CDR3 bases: TGCAGTGCTTGGGGGACAGGTTCGGGAAACACCATATATTTT. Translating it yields CSAWGTGSGNTIYF.

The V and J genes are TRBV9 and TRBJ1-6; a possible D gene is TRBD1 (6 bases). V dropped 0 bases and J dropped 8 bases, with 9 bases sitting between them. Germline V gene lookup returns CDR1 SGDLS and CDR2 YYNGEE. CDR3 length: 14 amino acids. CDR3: CASSVGDTYSPLHF. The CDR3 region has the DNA TGTGCCAGCAGCGTAGGGGACACTTATTCACCCCTCCACTTT.

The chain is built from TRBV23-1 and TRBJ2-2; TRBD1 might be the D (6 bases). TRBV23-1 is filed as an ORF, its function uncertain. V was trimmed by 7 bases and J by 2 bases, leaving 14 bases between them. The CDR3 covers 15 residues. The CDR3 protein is CASKRDRINTGELFF. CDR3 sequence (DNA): TGCGCCAGCAAGAGAGACAGGATAAACACCGGGGAGCTGTTTTTT.

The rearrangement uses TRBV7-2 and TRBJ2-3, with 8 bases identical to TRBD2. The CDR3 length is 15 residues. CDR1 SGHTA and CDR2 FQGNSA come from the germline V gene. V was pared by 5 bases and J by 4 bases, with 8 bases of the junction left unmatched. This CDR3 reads CASSRGLVFPDTQYF. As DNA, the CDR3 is TGTGCCAGCAGCCGGGGACTAGTCTTCCCAGATACGCAGTATTTT.

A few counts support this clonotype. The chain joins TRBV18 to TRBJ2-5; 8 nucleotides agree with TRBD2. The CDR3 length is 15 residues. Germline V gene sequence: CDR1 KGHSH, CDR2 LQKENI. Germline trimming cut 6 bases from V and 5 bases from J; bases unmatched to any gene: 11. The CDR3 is CASSPGLGLEETQYF. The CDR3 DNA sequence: TGTGCCAGCTCGCCGGGACTAGGGCTGGAGGAGACCCAGTACTTC.

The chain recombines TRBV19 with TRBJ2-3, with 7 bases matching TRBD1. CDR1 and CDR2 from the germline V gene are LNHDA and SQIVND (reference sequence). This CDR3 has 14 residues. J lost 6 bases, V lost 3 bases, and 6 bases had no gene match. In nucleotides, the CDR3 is TGTGCCAGTAGTATTGGACAGGACCAGGATACGCAGTATTTT. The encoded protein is CASSIGQDQDTQYF.

The CDR3 DNA is TGTGCCAGCAGCCAAGGACAGGGGAGAACCCCTAGCAATCAGCCCCAGCATTTT. Translation: CASSQGQGRTPSNQPQHF. The J gene is TRBJ1-5, the V gene TRBV7-3; 9 positions agree with TRBD1. The V and J ends lost 5 bases and 0 bases, in that order; junction bases with no gene match: 11. The germline gives CDR1 SGHTA, CDR2 FQGTGA. CDR3 length: 18 residues.

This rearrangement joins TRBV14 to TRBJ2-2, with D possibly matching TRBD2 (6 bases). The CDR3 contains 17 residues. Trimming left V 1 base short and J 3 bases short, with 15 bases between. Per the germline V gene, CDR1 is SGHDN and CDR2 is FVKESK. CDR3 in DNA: TGTGCCAGCAGCCAAGTTAGGAGGGCGCGGGACACCGGGGAGCTGTTTTTT. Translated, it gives CASSQVRRARDTGELFF.

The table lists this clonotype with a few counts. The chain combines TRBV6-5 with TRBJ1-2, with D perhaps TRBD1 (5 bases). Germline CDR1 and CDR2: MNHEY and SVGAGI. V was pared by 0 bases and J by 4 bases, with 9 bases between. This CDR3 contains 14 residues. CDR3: CASSYSQGSYGYTF. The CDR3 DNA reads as TGTGCCAGCAGTTACTCGCAGGGCTCCTATGGCTACACCTTC.

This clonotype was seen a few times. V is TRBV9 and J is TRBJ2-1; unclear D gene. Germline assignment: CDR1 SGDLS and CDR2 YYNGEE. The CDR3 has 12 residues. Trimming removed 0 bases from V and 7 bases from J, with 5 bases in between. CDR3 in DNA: TGTGCCAGCAGCGTAGCTGTAAATGAGCAGTTCTTC. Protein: CASSVAVNEQFF.

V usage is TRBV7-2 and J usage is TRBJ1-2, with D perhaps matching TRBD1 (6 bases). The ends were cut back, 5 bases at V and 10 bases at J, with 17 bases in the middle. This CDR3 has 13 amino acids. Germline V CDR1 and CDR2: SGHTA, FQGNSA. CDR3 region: CASSPTADRFYTF. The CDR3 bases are TGTGCCAGCAGCCCGACCGCTGACAGGTTCTACACCTTC.

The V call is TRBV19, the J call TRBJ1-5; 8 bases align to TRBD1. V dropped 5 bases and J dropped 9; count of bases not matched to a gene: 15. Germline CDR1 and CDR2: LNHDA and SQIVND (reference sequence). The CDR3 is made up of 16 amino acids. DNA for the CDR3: TGTGCCAGTAGTGCGCAGACAGGGGAAGAACATCGGCCCCAGCATTTT. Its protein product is CASSAQTGEEHRPQHF.

In DNA form, the CDR3 reads TGTGCCAGCAGCTTAGCGGTGGGACAGTTCTCCTACGAGCAGTACGTC. Translated, it gives CASSLAVGQFSYEQYV. This chain connects TRBV7-9 to TRBJ2-7; TRBD1 agrees at 7 bases. Germline V gene sequence: CDR1 SEHNR, CDR2 FQNEAQ (reference sequence). The CDR3 has 16 amino acids. Trimming took 0 bases from V and 0 from J; bases not matched to a gene: 5.

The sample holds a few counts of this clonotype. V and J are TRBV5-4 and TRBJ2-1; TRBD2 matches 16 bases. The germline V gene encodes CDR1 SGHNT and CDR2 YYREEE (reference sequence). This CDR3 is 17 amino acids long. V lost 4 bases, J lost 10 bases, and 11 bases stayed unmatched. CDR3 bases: TGTGCCAGCAGCCCGGGACTAGCGGGGGGGCCTTTTCGGGAGCAGTTCTTC. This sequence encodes CASSPGLAGGPFREQFF.